A single sample is the source of the 19 T cell receptor beta chains below, sequenced in a study of blood T cell repertoires in COVID-19. Clones were sequenced by immunoSEQ multiplex PCR, and TCRdb holds only the in-frame ones, with some missing. The repertoire consists of almost 250,000 clones, with more than 75% occurring once and the leading ten covering 5.5% to 6.5%. Sequenced input: peripheral blood. These TCRs come from a woman of 80 years or more with COVID-19, enrolled during active disease.

The chain has TRBV3-1 (or the pseudogene TRBV3-2) and TRBJ2-2; TRBD2 matches at 11 bases. Losses at the gene ends were 4 bases for V and 7 bases for J; bases not matched to a gene: 8. CDR3 size: 16 residues. The germline V gene has CDR1 LGHDT and CDR2 YNNKEL (reference sequence). The CDR3 sequence is CASSLIGTSGGGELFF. The DNA for the CDR3 is TGTGCCAGCAGCCTGATCGGGACTAGCGGCGGCGGGGAGCTGTTTTTT.

This chain connects TRBV19 to TRBJ2-1; TRBD2 aligns across 8 bases. This CDR3 has 13 amino acids. Germline V gene data show CDR1 as LNHDA and CDR2 as SQIVND (reference sequence). With V trimmed by 9 bases and J by 9 bases, 10 bases remained unmatched. The CDR3 region is CASRRGGAGEQFF. The CDR3, as DNA: TGTGCCAGCCGACGGGGGGGGGCTGGTGAGCAGTTCTTC.

This chain uses TRBV19 with TRBJ1-6, with D perhaps TRBD1 (6 bases). There are 19 residues in the CDR3. Trimming stripped 8 bases from V and 0 bases from J, with 23 bases between. Germline CDR1 reads LNHDA; CDR2 reads SQIVND (reference sequence). This CDR3 reads CASPSKNRDRSSYNSPLHF. DNA for the CDR3: TGTGCCAGTCCGAGTAAAAACAGGGATAGGAGCTCCTATAATTCACCCCTCCACTTT.

The CDR3 spells CASSERQGRSYEQFF. In DNA form, the CDR3 reads TGCGCCAGCAGCGAGCGACAGGGTCGTTCGTATGAGCAGTTCTTC. The chain combines TRBV5-1 with TRBJ2-1, with 7 bases matching TRBD1. The junction had 12 bases not matched to a gene; V was cut back by 4 bases and J by 8 bases. CDR3 size: 15 residues. CDR1 SGHRS and CDR2 YFSETQ come from the germline V gene. Variable domain in full (rest from reference TRBV5-1 and TRBJ2-1): KAGVTQTPRYLIKTRGQQVTLSCSPISGHRSVSWYQQTPGQGLQFLFEYFSETQRNKGNFPGRFSGRQFSNSRSEMNVSTLELGDSALYLCASSERQGRSYEQFFGPGTRLTVL.

The V call is TRBV6-6, the J call TRBJ2-7, with D perhaps TRBD1 (7 bases). The CDR3 is 16 residues long. Trimming left V 0 bases short and J 3 bases short, with 15 bases between. Per the germline V gene, CDR1 is MNHNY and CDR2 is SVGAGI (reference sequence). CDR3 amino acids: CASSYSVWRGHYEQYV. The CDR3 region has the DNA TGTGCCAGCAGTTACTCGGTATGGAGGGGGCACTACGAGCAGTACGTC.

The chain employs TRBV19 and TRBJ2-7; D is unclear. Per the germline V gene, CDR1 is LNHDA and CDR2 is SQIVND (reference sequence). The CDR3 totals 13 residues. V gave up 3 bases and J gave up 2 bases, with 8 bases separating them. The CDR3 DNA follows: TGTGCCAGTAGTATGGTGGGCACCTACGAGCAGTACTTC. Protein: CASSMVGTYEQYF.

The J gene is TRBJ1-1, the V gene TRBV5-1, with 9 bases identical to TRBD1. This CDR3 contains 15 residues. Germline lookup yields CDR1 SGHRS and CDR2 YFSETQ. V was clipped by 4 bases and J by 6 bases; unmatched bases: 10. CDR3 sequence: CASSGGTGNFAEAFF. CDR3 DNA: TGCGCCAGCAGCGGAGGGACAGGGAATTTCGCTGAAGCTTTCTTT. Full variable domain (remainder filled in from reference TRBV5-1 and TRBJ1-1): KAGVTQTPRYLIKTRGQQVTLSCSPISGHRSVSWYQQTPGQGLQFLFEYFSETQRNKGNFPGRFSGRQFSNSRSEMNVSTLELGDSALYLCASSGGTGNFAEAFFGQGTRLTVV.

The chain employs TRBV5-4 and TRBJ1-1; 8 bases line up with TRBD1. The CDR3 totals 15 residues. V shed 4 bases, J shed 3 bases, and the junction held 8 bases outside the gene matches. Per the germline V gene, CDR1 is SGHNT and CDR2 is YYREEE (reference sequence). The CDR3 loop reads CASSPGQVFDTEAFF. CDR3 in DNA: TGTGCCAGCAGCCCGGGACAGGTCTTCGACACTGAAGCTTTCTTT.

The chain carries TRBV7-9 and TRBJ1-1; TRBD1 matches 10 bases. The CDR3 runs 16 residues. CDR1 and CDR2 from the germline V gene are SEHNR and FQNEAQ (reference sequence). Trimming at V came to 1 base and at J to 9 bases, leaving 11 bases not matched to a gene. CDR3 DNA sequence: TGTGCCAGCAGCTTAGGACAGGGGGCGACCCTCTATAAAGCTTTCTTT. Translating it yields CASSLGQGATLYKAFF.

This clone was seen only once. The rearrangement joins TRBV5-1 to TRBJ2-5; a possible D gene is TRBD2 (6 bases). V gave up 0 bases and J gave up 5 bases, with 14 bases separating them. CDR3 size: 15 residues. CDR1 is SGHRS and CDR2 is YFSETQ in the germline V gene. The CDR3, as DNA: TGCGCCAGCAGCTTGGCCGGGACTCCGGATGAGACCCAGTACTTC. Protein sequence: CASSLAGTPDETQYF. Full variable domain (remainder filled in from reference TRBV5-1 and TRBJ2-5): KAGVTQTPRYLIKTRGQQVTLSCSPISGHRSVSWYQQTPGQGLQFLFEYFSETQRNKGNFPGRFSGRQFSNSRSEMNVSTLELGDSALYLCASSLAGTPDETQYFGPGTRLLVL.

The chain couples TRBV7-8 to TRBJ1-1; D remains unclear. Trimming took 1 base from V and 6 from J, leaving 24 bases between them. In germline, CDR1 is SGHVS, CDR2 FQNEAQ. The CDR3 sequence is 18 residues long. CDR3 bases: TGTGCCAGCAGCTTAGTTTTAAGAGGAGGTGGATCAGTCGCTGAAGCTTTCTTT. It translates to CASSLVLRGGGSVAEAFF.

This clone was detected only a few times. The chain combines TRBV7-2 with TRBJ1-1; D is uncertain. The CDR3 has 13 residues. CDR1 and CDR2 from the germline V gene are SGHTA and FQGNSA. V was shortened by 3 bases and J by 3 bases, with 8 bases between the two germline ends. Written as DNA, the CDR3 is TGTGCCAGCAGCTTTAACCGGGACACTGAAGCTTTCTTT. This gives the protein CASSFNRDTEAFF.

V and J are TRBV28 and TRBJ1-2, with D unclear. The CDR3 covers 12 residues. V lost 5 bases and J lost 0, with 4 bases in between. The germline CDR1 and CDR2 sequences are MDHEN and SYDVKM. The CDR3 sequence: CASSQANYGYTF. CDR3 bases: TGTGCCAGCAGTCAGGCTAACTATGGCTACACCTTC.

The chain has TRBV19 and TRBJ2-7; TRBD1 matches 8 bases. J lost 5 bases, V lost 2 bases, and 8 bases had no gene match. Germline CDR1 is LNHDA and CDR2 is SQIVND (reference sequence). The CDR3 is made up of 15 amino acids. The CDR3 DNA is TGTGCCAGTAGTATACCTGGGACAGGAGGCAACGAGCAGTACTTC. Translating it yields CASSIPGTGGNEQYF. The full variable domain, with the rest looked up from reference TRBV19 and TRBJ2-7, is DGGITQSPKYLFRKEGQNVTLSCEQNLNHDAMYWYRQDPGQGLRLIYYSQIVNDFQKGDIAEGYSVSREKKESFPLTVTSAQKNPTAFYLCASSIPGTGGNEQYFGPGTRLTVT.

The V and J genes are TRBV11-2 and TRBJ2-3; possible D gene TRBD1, 5 bases. Trimming removed 1 base from V and 6 bases from J, with 23 bases in between. The germline CDR1 and CDR2 sequences are SGHAT and FQNNGV. The CDR3 consists of 18 residues. The CDR3 is CASSLGRPGRNPRDTQYF. The CDR3 DNA reads TGTGCCAGCAGCTTAGGAAGACCAGGGCGAAACCCGAGGGATACGCAGTATTTT. The full variable domain, completed using reference TRBV11-2 and TRBJ2-3, is EAGVAQSPRYKIIEKRQSVAFWCNPISGHATLYWYQQILGQGPKLLIQFQNNGVVDDSQLPKDRFSAERLKGVDSTLKIQPAKLEDSAVYLCASSLGRPGRNPRDTQYFGPGTRLTVL.

The V and J genes are TRBV4-2 and TRBJ2-3; 11 positions match TRBD2. Germline values: CDR1 LGHNA, CDR2 YNFKEQ. The CDR3 length is 16 residues. J lost 3 bases, V lost 1 base, and 3 bases had no gene match. For the CDR3, the DNA is TGTGCCAGCAGCCAAGTTAGCGGGGGGGGTACAGATACGCAGTATTTT. Amino acids: CASSQVSGGGTDTQYF.

V usage is TRBV3-1 (or the pseudogene TRBV3-2) and J usage is TRBJ1-6, with D hard to call. Germline loops: CDR1 LGHDT, CDR2 YNNKEL (reference sequence). V lost 4 bases and J 5 bases, leaving 12 bases between the germline ends. This CDR3 is built from 15 residues. This CDR3 reads CASSPSGSNNSPLHF. For the CDR3, the DNA is TGTGCCAGCAGCCCGTCGGGGAGCAATAATTCACCCCTCCACTTT.

The rearrangement links TRBV18 to TRBJ1-5; D is possibly TRBD1 (5 bases). CDR3 length: 18 residues. Germline V gene data show CDR1 as KGHSH and CDR2 as LQKENI. The V end lost 2 bases, the J end lost 1 base, and 18 bases lay between the germline ends. CDR3 DNA: TGTGCCAGCTCACCAGGGGGGATCGGGCTCCGCAGCAATCAGCCCCAGCATTTT. Protein product: CASSPGGIGLRSNQPQHF.

The chain couples TRBV5-1 to TRBJ2-5, with 10 bases that match TRBD2. The CDR3 runs 15 residues. The trim removed 2 bases at V and 6 bases at J, leaving 7 bases unmatched. Germline values: CDR1 SGHRS, CDR2 YFSETQ. CDR3 residues: CASSLAGGPPKTQYF. The DNA for the CDR3 is TGCGCCAGCAGCTTAGCGGGGGGGCCCCCGAAGACCCAGTACTTC.